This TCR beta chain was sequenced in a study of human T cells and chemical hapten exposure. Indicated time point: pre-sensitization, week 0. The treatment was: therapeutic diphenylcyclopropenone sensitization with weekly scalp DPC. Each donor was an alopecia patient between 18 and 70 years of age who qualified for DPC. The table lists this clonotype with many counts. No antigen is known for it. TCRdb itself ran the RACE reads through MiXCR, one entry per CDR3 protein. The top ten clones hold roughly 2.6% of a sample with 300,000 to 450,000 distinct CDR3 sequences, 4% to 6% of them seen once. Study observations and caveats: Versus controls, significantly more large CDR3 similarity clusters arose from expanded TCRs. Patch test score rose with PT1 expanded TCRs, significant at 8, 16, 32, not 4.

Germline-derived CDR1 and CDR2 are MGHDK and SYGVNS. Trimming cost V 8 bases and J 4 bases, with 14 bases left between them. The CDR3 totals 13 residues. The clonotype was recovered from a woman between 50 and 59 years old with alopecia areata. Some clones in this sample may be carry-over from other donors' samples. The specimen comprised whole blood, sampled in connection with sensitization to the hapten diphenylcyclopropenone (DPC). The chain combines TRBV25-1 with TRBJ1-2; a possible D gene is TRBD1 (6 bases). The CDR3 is CASLSDRTYGYTF. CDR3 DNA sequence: TGTGCCAGCCTATCAGACAGGACCTATGGCTACACCTTC.